This TCR beta chain was profiled in a study of spatial heterogeneity in lung cancer. Turning to the study itself: The donors, roughly 70 patients with untreated early-stage non-small cell lung cancer, provided the samples. Sequence detection consistently recorded a greater number of beta-chain than alpha-chain sequences. As counted in raw reads, each unique TCR and UMI combination appeared more than ten times on average.

This CDR3 is built from 14 residues. Germline CDR1 LGHNA, CDR2 YSLEER. The V and J ends lost 3 bases and 5 bases respectively, with 13 bases between them. TCRdb recomputed calls from the 5' RACE reads with MiXCR, one row per CDR3 protein. The sample shows about 120,000 distinct CDR3 sequences, about 12% of them seen only once. This sample's time point: blood at routine non-recurrence follow-up after resection. In each case, whole RNA from tumor, nontumor lung or frozen PBMC was sequenced unsorted. This clonotype came up a few times. Here the sequenced sample was PBMCs, taken at follow-up. The receptor was derived from a male donor with early-stage non-small cell lung cancer. V gene TRBV4-3 combines with J gene TRBJ2-5; tentatively, D is TRBD2 (5 bases). CDR3 amino acids: CASSQQGLGETQYF. CDR3 DNA: TGCGCCAGCAGCCAGCAAGGACTCGGGGAGACCCAGTACTTC.